This T cell receptor (beta chain) was observed in a study of blood T cell repertoires in COVID-19. Across the whole study: Acute-phase and convalescent COVID-19 samples originated in the United States, Italy and Spain.

The CDR3 is 12 residues long. CDR1 and CDR2 from the germline V gene are SGHTA and FQGTGA. The V and J ends lost 2 bases and 5 bases respectively, with 5 bases between them. Using immunoSEQ multiplex PCR, the repertoire was profiled, and TCRdb retains in-frame clones only, with some absent. Of a few hundred thousand clones in the sample, around 84% were seen once. This TCR was sampled from a woman aged 18 to 35 with acute or convalescent COVID-19. Sequenced input: peripheral blood. The J gene is TRBJ2-3, the V gene TRBV7-3, with D unresolved. The CDR3 sequence: CASSLSRDTQYF. The CDR3 nucleotides are TGTGCCAGCAGCTTATCTAGAGATACGCAGTATTTT.